These 8 T cell receptor beta chains were all obtained from the same sample, sequenced in a study of OX40 agonist ivuxolimab in advanced cancers. The method was immunoSEQ multiplex PCR; TCRdb's version includes in-frame clones alone and lacks a portion of them. The profile shows approximately 61,000 clones, approximately 90% of them singletons. The specimen was CD4+ or CD8+ T cells sorted from blood, collected in a trial of the OX40 agonist ivuxolimab. These receptors all come from an adult with an advanced solid tumor such as melanoma, head and neck, liver or kidney cancer.

The chain is built from TRBV6-6 and TRBJ2-7; 8 bases align to TRBD1. With 2 bases clipped from V and 2 bases from J, the junction kept 5 bases outside the gene matches. The germline CDR1 and CDR2 sequences are MNHNY and SVGAGI (reference sequence). The CDR3 is 15 residues long. For the CDR3, the DNA is TGTGCCAGCAGTTACGAGAGGACAGGGACCTACGAGCAGTACTTC. As protein: CASSYERTGTYEQYF.

This chain connects TRBV2 to TRBJ1-6; D is perhaps TRBD1 (5 bases). The CDR3 has 17 amino acids. The V end lost 7 bases, the J end lost 5 bases, and 21 bases lay between the germline ends. Germline V gene data show CDR1 as SNHLY and CDR2 as FYNNEI. The chain's CDR3 is CASIQDGRINHNSPLHF. DNA for the CDR3: TGTGCCAGCATACAGGATGGCCGCATCAATCATAATTCACCCCTCCACTTT.

The chain is built from TRBV11-3 and TRBJ2-1; 8 positions agree with TRBD2. V was pared by 4 bases and J by 5 bases, with 1 base of the junction left unmatched. The V gene's germline CDR1 is SGHNT and CDR2 YENEEA. The CDR3 spans 13 residues. The CDR3 nucleotides read TGTGCCAGCAGCTCCGGGGGGGACAATGAGCAGTTCTTC. Its protein is CASSSGGDNEQFF.

The gene calls are TRBV2 and TRBJ1-3; TRBD1 might be the D (6 bases). CDR3 length: 14 amino acids. CDR1 and CDR2 (germline): SNHLY, FYNNEI. Trimming removed 2 bases from V and 4 bases from J, with 9 bases in between. CDR3 DNA sequence: TGTGCCAGCAGTGAATGGGGGCCCGGAAACACCATATATTTT. It is translated as CASSEWGPGNTIYF. Complete variable domain (other parts from reference TRBV2 and TRBJ1-3): EPEVTQTPSHQVTQMGQEVILRCVPISNHLYFYWYRQILGQKVEFLVSFYNNEISEKSEIFDDQFSVERPDGSNFTLKIRSTKLEDSAMYFCASSEWGPGNTIYFGEGSWLTVV.

V gene TRBV28 combines with J gene TRBJ2-1; D gene ambiguous. CDR3 length: 15 amino acids. CDR1 and CDR2 (germline): MDHEN, SYDVKM. V was shortened by 2 bases and J by 3 bases, with 11 bases between the two germline ends. This CDR3 is CASSLDQRNYNEQFF. In DNA, the CDR3 is TGTGCCAGCAGTTTAGACCAACGAAACTACAATGAGCAGTTCTTC. The full variable domain, with the rest looked up from reference TRBV28 and TRBJ2-1, is DVKVTQSSRYLVKRTGEKVFLECVQDMDHENMFWYRQDPGLGLRLIYFSYDVKMKEKGDIPEGYSVSREKKERFSLILESASTNQTSMYLCASSLDQRNYNEQFFGPGTRLTVL.

The J gene is TRBJ2-1, the V gene TRBV27; D call uncertain. The V end was cut by 3 bases, the J end by 0 bases, with 6 bases between. The CDR3 is made up of 14 amino acids. Germline assignment: CDR1 MNHEY and CDR2 SMNVEV (reference sequence). The CDR3 region has the DNA TGTGCCAGCAGTTTGTTTCCCTCCTACAATGAGCAGTTCTTC. Its translation is CASSLFPSYNEQFF.

This chain connects TRBV28 to TRBJ1-3, with a tentative D call TRBD1 (5 bases). The length of the CDR3 is 15 residues. Trimming took 6 bases from V and 5 from J, leaving 17 bases between them. The germline CDR1 and CDR2 sequences are MDHEN and SYDVKM. The chain's CDR3 is CASREKTDLRNTIYF. CDR3 nucleotides: TGTGCCAGCAGGGAGAAGACAGACCTCAGAAACACCATATATTTT.

CDR3 DNA sequence: TGCAGCGTTGGCAGGCAGAACACTGAAGCTTTCTTT. Protein product: CSVGRQNTEAFF. This sequence joins TRBV29-1 and TRBJ1-1; no clear D gene. Germline CDR1 reads SQVTM; CDR2 reads ANQGSEA. The CDR3 is 12 residues long. V was trimmed by 4 bases and J by 1 base, leaving 7 bases between them.